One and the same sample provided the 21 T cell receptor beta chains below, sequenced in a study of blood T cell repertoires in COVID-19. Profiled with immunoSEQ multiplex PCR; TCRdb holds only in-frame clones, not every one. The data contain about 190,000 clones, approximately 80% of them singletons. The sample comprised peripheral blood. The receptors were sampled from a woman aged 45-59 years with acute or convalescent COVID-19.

The CDR3 sequence is CASRRESSGNTIYF. For the CDR3, the DNA is TGTGCCAGCCGGAGAGAAAGCTCTGGAAACACCATATATTTT. The rearrangement joins TRBV21-1 to TRBJ1-3. TRBV21-1 is marked as a pseudogene. CDR3 size: 14 residues.

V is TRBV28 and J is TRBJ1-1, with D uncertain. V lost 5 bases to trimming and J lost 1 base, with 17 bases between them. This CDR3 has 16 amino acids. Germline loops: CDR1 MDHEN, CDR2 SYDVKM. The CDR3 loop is CASSTYEGTRNTEAFF. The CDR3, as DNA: TGTGCCAGCAGTACCTACGAGGGTACGAGGAACACTGAAGCTTTCTTT.

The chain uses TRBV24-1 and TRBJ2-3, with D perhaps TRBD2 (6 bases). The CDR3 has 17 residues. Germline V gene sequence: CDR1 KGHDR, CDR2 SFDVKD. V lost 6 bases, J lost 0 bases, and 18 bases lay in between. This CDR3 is CATSPAGTLRSTDTQYF. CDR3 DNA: TGTGCCACCAGTCCGGCGGGGACGTTACGAAGCACAGATACGCAGTATTTT.

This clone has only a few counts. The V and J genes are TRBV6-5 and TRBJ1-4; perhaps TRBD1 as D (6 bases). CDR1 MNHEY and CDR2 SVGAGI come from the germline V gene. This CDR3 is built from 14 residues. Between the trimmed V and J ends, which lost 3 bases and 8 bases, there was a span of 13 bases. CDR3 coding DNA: TGTGCCAGCAGTTATGTGGGGGCAGGGGAAAAACTGTTTTTT. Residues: CASSYVGAGEKLFF.

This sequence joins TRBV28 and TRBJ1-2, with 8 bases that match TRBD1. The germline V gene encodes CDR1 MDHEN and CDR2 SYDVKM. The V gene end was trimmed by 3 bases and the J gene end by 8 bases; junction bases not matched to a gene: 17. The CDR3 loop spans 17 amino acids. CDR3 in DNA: TGTGCCAGCAGTTTCATTTCTCACGGAACAGGGGGTAGGGGCTACACCTTC. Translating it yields CASSFISHGTGGRGYTF.

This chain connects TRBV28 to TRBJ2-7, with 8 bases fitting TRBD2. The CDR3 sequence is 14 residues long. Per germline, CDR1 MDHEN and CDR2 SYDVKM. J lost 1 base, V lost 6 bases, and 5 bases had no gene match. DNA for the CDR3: TGTGCCAGCAGGCTCGGGGGGGGGTCCTACGAGCAGTACTTC. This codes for CASRLGGGSYEQYF. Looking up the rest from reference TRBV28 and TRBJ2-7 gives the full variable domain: DVKVTQSSRYLVKRTGEKVFLECVQDMDHENMFWYRQDPGLGLRLIYFSYDVKMKEKGDIPEGYSVSREKKERFSLILESASTNQTSMYLCASRLGGGSYEQYFGPGTRLTVT.

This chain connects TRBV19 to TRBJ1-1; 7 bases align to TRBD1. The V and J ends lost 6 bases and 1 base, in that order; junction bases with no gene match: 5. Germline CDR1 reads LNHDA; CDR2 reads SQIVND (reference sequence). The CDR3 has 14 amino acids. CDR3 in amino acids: CASRLQGSNTEAFF. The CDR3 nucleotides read TGTGCCAGTAGGCTACAGGGGTCGAACACTGAAGCTTTCTTT.

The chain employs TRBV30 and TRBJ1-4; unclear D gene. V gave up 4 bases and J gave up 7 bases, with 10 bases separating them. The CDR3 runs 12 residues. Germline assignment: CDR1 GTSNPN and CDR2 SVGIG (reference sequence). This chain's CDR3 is CAWKAGGEKLFF. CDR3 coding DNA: TGTGCCTGGAAGGCCGGAGGTGAAAAACTGTTTTTT.

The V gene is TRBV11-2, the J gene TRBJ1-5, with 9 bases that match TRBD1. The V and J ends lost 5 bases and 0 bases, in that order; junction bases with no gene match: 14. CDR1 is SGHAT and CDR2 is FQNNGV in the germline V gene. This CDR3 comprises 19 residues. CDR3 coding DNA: TGTGCCAGCAGCGCAACCGGGACAGGGACCGAATATAGCAATCAGCCCCAGCATTTT. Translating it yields CASSATGTGTEYSNQPQHF.

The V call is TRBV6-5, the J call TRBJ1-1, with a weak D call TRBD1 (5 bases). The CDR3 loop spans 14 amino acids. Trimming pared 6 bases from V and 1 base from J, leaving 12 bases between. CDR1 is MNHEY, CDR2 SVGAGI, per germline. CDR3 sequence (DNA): TGTGCCAGCAGACTTCATACAGGGAACACTGAAGCTTTCTTT. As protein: CASRLHTGNTEAFF.

The chain's CDR3 is CASTRGGSTDTQYF. The CDR3 DNA is TGTGCCAGCACCAGAGGGGGCAGCACAGATACGCAGTATTTT. V is TRBV6-5 and J is TRBJ2-3, with 7 bases aligning to TRBD1. V lost 7 bases, J lost 0 bases, and 4 bases stayed unmatched. CDR3 size: 14 residues. The V gene's germline CDR1 is MNHEY and CDR2 SVGAGI.

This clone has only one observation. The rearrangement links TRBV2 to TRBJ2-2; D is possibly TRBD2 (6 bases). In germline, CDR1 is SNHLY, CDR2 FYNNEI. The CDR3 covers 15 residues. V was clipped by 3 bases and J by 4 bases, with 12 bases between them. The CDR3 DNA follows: TGTGCCAGCAGTGAGGTTGGACTACTCACCGGGGAGCTGTTTTTT. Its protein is CASSEVGLLTGELFF.

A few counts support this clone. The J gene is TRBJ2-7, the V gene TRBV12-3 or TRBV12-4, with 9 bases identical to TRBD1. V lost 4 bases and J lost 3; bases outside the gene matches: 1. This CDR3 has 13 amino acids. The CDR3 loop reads CASSSTGGYEQYF. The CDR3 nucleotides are TGTGCCAGCAGTTCGACAGGGGGCTACGAGCAGTACTTC.

CDR3 in amino acids: CASSPGHRRDGELFF. The CDR3 bases are TGTGCCAGCAGCCCGGGACACCGGCGCGACGGGGAGCTGTTTTTT. This chain connects TRBV7-2 to TRBJ2-2; D possibly corresponds to TRBD1 (6 bases). The V gene lost 5 bases and the J gene lost 7 bases, with 17 bases spanning the gap. The CDR3 totals 15 residues. CDR1 is SGHTA, CDR2 FQGNSA, per germline.

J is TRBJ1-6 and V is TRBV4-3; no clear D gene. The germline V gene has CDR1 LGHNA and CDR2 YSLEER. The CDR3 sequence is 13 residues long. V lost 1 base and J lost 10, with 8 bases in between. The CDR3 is CASSQGTRSPLHF. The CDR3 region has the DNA TGCGCCAGCAGCCAAGGGACTCGATCACCCCTCCACTTT.

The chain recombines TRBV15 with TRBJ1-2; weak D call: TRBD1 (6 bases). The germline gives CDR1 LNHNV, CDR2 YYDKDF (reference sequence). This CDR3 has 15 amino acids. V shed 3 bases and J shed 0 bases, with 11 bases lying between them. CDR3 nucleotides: TGTGCCACCAGCAGTTGGGACACCTCTAACTATGGCTACACCTTC. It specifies CATSSWDTSNYGYTF.

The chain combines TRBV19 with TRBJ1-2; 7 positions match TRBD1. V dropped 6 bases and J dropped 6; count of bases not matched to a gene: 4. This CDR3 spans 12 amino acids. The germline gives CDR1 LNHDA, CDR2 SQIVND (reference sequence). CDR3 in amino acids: CASSPGQDGYTF. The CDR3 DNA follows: TGTGCCAGTAGCCCTGGACAGGATGGCTACACCTTC.

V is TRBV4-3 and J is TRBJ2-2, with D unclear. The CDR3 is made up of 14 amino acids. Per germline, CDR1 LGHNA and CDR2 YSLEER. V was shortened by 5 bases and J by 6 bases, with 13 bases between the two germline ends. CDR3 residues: CASSNQEVPGELFF. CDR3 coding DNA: TGCGCCAGCAGCAATCAAGAGGTTCCCGGGGAGCTGTTTTTT.

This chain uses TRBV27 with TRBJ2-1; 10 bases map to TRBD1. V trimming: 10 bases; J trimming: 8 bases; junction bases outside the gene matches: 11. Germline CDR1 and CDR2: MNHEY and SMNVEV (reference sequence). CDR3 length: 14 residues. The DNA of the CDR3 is TGTGCCACCTACGACAGGGGGCAAGGCGATGAGCAGTTCTTC. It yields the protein CATYDRGQGDEQFF.

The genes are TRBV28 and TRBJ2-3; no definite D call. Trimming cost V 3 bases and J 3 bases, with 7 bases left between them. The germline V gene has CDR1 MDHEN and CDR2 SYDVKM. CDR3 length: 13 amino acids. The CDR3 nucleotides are TGTGCCAGCAGTTTCCCCGGGACAGATACGCAGTATTTT. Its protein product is CASSFPGTDTQYF.

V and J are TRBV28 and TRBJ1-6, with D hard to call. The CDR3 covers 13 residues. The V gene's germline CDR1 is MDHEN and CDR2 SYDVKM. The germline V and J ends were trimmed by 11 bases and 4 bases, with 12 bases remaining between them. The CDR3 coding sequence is TGTGCCGCACGCCAGACTTATAATTCACCCCTCCACTTT. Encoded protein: CAARQTYNSPLHF.